The subject of this entry is one TCR beta chain. No antigen is known for it. Within one base of it there is no much larger clone, and no base qualities were kept. Participants in the prospective study were aged 18 to 89 years, lived in some 24 United States geographic areas, and enrolled through a virtual design. In the prospective study, participants were assigned to cohorts based on the clinical history participants reported in a screening survey and a study questionnaire. ImmuneRACE Cohort 3 recovered participants were defined by two consecutive negative NP/OP PCR tests, healthcare professional clearance, or symptom resolution. Mobile phlebotomists in the prospective study collected whole blood, serum and a nasopharyngeal or oropharyngeal swab from every participant. Additional blood draws and questionnaires over an approximately 2-month period could optionally be provided by prospective study participants. Blood samples from the prospective study were shipped frozen or at room temperature prior to DNA extraction.

This sample was taken from a study of blood T cell repertoires in COVID-19 (dated by TCRdb to 2019 to 2021). For the wider study: Samples covering the acute and convalescent phases of COVID-19 were provided by collaborators in the United States, Italy and Spain. The prospective study material was composed of cDNA or gDNA derived from T cells, B-cell-depleted T cells, or PBMCs. The dataset comprised deeply sampled blood TCRbeta repertoires from subjects exposed to, actively infected with, or recovered from COVID-19. The repertoires were made available in a free public database intended to serve as a resource for research on the immune response to SARS-CoV-2. The samples were drawn from the first 160 participants of the ongoing ImmuneRACE study and from roughly 1,300 subjects provided by 6 global collaborators. A de-identified subject ID, COVID-19 status, age in years and sex were almost always included in the sample metadata. Where available, HLA class I and class II types were obtained from metadata supplied by the sample provider rather than from assay-based typing.

TCRbeta CDR3 regions were amplified from genomic DNA using the immunoSEQ Assay, a bias-controlled multiplex PCR. The original methods were these. The number of nucleated cells in each sample was estimated by amplification of reference gene primers within the assay. To quantify the absolute abundance of each unique TCRbeta CDR3 rearrangement, sequence reads were collapsed and filtered. For each sample, productive Simpson clonality was calculated as the square root of Simpson's diversity index over productive rearrangements. TCRdb obtained this table from immuneACCESS and retained in-frame rearrangements with V and J assigned. These tables miss some clones; where compared with another copy, unresolved V genes account for less than half of the shortfall, and the remainder is unexplained. The V and J calls and clone size were taken over from that table, and D and trimming were inferred from the DNA. This sample gives a few hundred thousand clones in total; 88% of them show up just once. The ten largest clones represent around 3% of the sample.

Points the paper makes about the study in general: The amount of clinical and demographic metadata varied by source and participant and was provided uncurated.

This clonotype originated in a woman in her fifties or sixties who had recovered from COVID-19. The source material was PBMCs or T cells enriched from blood (not recorded which).

DNA sequence: TGTGCCAGCAGCGTAGTGGGACTTAGCACAGATACGCAGTATTTT. Its translation reads: CASSVVGLSTDTQYF. The V and J segments used are TRBV9 and TRBJ2-3, with TRBD2 as a weak D call on 6 bases. For CDR1 and CDR2, the germline V gene lists SGDLS and YYNGEE. At the junction V is shortened by 0 bases and J by 0 bases, with 8 bases in between. The CDR3 runs 15 amino acids, cysteine and phenylalanine included. Left in the record is the CDR3 DNA by itself, 45 bases read in frame from the first base.